These 30 T cell receptor beta chains originate from one sample sequenced in a study of low-dose radiotherapy and immunotherapy resistance in tumors. Stated time point: before trial treatment. First-strand cDNA relied on TRAV- and TRBV-specific primers spanning alpha and beta chains. The authors ran around 18 PCR cycles to amplify TCRs with a constant-region primer and V-primer adapter. MiXCR was run by TCRdb on the reads, yielding one entry per CDR3 protein. The top ten clones hold around 0.98% of a sample with nearly 95,000 distinct CDR3 sequences, 9.4% of them seen once. The sequencing used PBMCs, collected before treatment. These receptor sequences come from a male donor with prostate cancer.

This clonotype appeared many times. The chain combines TRBV10-3 with TRBJ2-1; possibly TRBD2 for D (6 bases). The V gene's germline CDR1 is ENHRY and CDR2 SYGVKD. The CDR3 has 15 residues. Trimming removed 0 bases from V and 0 bases from J, with 6 bases in between. The CDR3 is CAISESGGSYNEQFF. The CDR3 region has the DNA TGTGCCATCAGTGAGTCGGGGGGCTCCTACAATGAGCAGTTCTTC.

This clonotype was observed at least ten times. The chain employs TRBV29-1 and TRBJ2-3; D not certain. This CDR3 has 13 amino acids. From germline, CDR1 is SQVTM and CDR2 ANQGSEA. V shed 5 bases and J shed 2 bases, with 11 bases lying between them. CDR3 sequence (DNA): TGCAGCGTTTCCGGGTATGACACAGATACGCAGTATTTT. It specifies CSVSGYDTDTQYF.

Many counts were recorded for this clonotype. This chain joins TRBV7-8 and TRBJ2-3; TRBD1 matches at 9 bases. The CDR3 sequence is 15 residues long. Germline V lookup: CDR1 SGHVS, CDR2 FQNEAQ. J lost 0 bases, V lost 7 bases, and 5 bases had no gene match. Here the CDR3 DNA reads TGTGCCAGCAACCTACAGGGGGCCAGCACAGATACGCAGTATTTT. Translated: CASNLQGASTDTQYF.

The sample holds a few counts of this clonotype. V gene TRBV28 combines with J gene TRBJ1-5; D uncertain. This CDR3 is built from 12 residues. Trimming removed 5 bases from V and 4 bases from J, with 6 bases in between. Germline CDR1 is MDHEN and CDR2 is SYDVKM. The CDR3 DNA reads TGTGCCAGCAGTCCCCTGAATCAGCCCCAGCATTTT. Its translation: CASSPLNQPQHF.

This clonotype was picked up many times. The V gene is TRBV4-2, the J gene TRBJ2-7, with D hard to call. The V gene's germline CDR1 is LGHNA and CDR2 YNFKEQ. Between the trimmed V and J ends, which lost 0 bases and 1 base, there was a span of 7 bases. The CDR3 is 14 amino acids. The CDR3 sequence: CASSQDSLSYEQYF. CDR3 nucleotides: TGTGCCAGCAGCCAAGACTCCTTATCCTACGAGCAGTACTTC.

This clonotype was detected many times. The J gene is TRBJ2-1, the V gene TRBV24-1; D possibly uses TRBD1 or TRBD2 (5 bases each). This CDR3 spans 15 amino acids. Germline V gene data show CDR1 as KGHDR and CDR2 as SFDVKD. V lost 2 bases and J 7 bases, leaving 14 bases between the germline ends. CDR3 protein: CATSDSGARQNEQFF. The CDR3 DNA follows: TGTGCCACCAGTGATTCCGGGGCCCGCCAGAATGAGCAGTTCTTC.

This rearrangement joins TRBV7-9 to TRBJ1-1; D not resolved. Trimming removed 4 bases at V and 0 bases at J, with 18 bases between. CDR3 size: 17 residues. Germline loops: CDR1 SEHNR, CDR2 FQNEAQ (reference sequence). The CDR3 region is CASSSGLLLYVNTEAFF. CDR3 DNA sequence: TGTGCCAGCAGCTCTGGACTCCTATTATATGTGAACACTGAAGCTTTCTTT.

This clonotype has a count of ten or more. This chain links TRBV20-1 with TRBJ2-1; no firm D call. CDR3 length: 12 residues. CDR1 and CDR2 (germline): DFQATT, SNEGSKA (reference sequence). V lost 0 bases to trimming and J lost 9 bases, with 9 bases between them. The DNA for the CDR3 is TGCAGTGCTAGAGATCTTTATAGTGAGCAGTTCTTC. Translated: CSARDLYSEQFF.

This clonotype was observed many times. This chain joins TRBV14 and TRBJ2-3; D may match TRBD1 or TRBD2 (5 bases each). The V and J ends lost 2 bases and 0 bases respectively, with 9 bases between them. This CDR3 comprises 15 residues. CDR1 is SGHDN and CDR2 is FVKESK in the germline V gene. The DNA for the CDR3 is TGTGCCAGCAGCCAACGGGGCGTAAGCACAGATACGCAGTATTTT. It specifies CASSQRGVSTDTQYF.

This clonotype came up a few times. This chain joins TRBV7-6 and TRBJ2-2; D call uncertain. CDR3 length equals 14 residues. Trimming pared 3 bases from V and 1 base from J, leaving 6 bases between. The germline V gene encodes CDR1 SGHVS and CDR2 FNYEAQ. Here the CDR3 reads CASSLRQNTGELFF. CDR3 in DNA: TGTGCCAGCAGCTTGCGACAGAACACCGGGGAGCTGTTTTTT. Complete variable domain (other parts from reference TRBV7-6 and TRBJ2-2): GAGVSQSPRYKVTKRGQDVALRCDPISGHVSLYWYRQALGQGPEFLTYFNYEAQQDKSGLPNDRFSAERPEGSISTLTIQRTEQRDSAMYRCASSLRQNTGELFFGEGSRLTVL.

This clonotype was seen repeatedly, ten times or more. The chain has TRBV29-1 and TRBJ2-7; TRBD2 matches at 12 bases. Germline V CDR1 and CDR2: SQVTM, ANQGSEA. The CDR3 totals 17 residues. The junction had 13 bases not matched to a gene; V was cut back by 4 bases and J by 3 bases. The CDR3 nucleotides read TGCAGCGTTGCTCTAGCGGGAGGGCCCAGGGGGCTCTACGAGCAGTACTTC. Its protein product is CSVALAGGPRGLYEQYF.

This clonotype was recorded many times. V gene TRBV18 combines with J gene TRBJ2-1; TRBD1 aligns across 7 bases. V shed 6 bases and J 5 bases; nucleotides not matched to a gene: 7. The CDR3 extends over 14 amino acids. CDR1 and CDR2 from the germline V gene are KGHSH and LQKENI. CDR3 sequence (DNA): TGTGCCAGCTCGGTCGACAGGGTAGACAATGAGCAGTTCTTC. Translating it yields CASSVDRVDNEQFF.

Many counts were recorded for this clonotype. The chain combines TRBV18 with TRBJ2-1; 7 bases are a match to TRBD2. The CDR3 contains 15 residues. V lost 3 bases to trimming and J lost 6 bases; unmatched junction nucleotides: 8. CDR1 KGHSH and CDR2 LQKENI come from the germline V gene. The CDR3 here is CASSPPGLVTNEQFF. CDR3 bases: TGTGCCAGCTCACCCCCCGGACTAGTCACCAATGAGCAGTTCTTC.

This clonotype was recorded many times. CDR3 DNA: TGCGCCAGCAGCCCCGTTGCGGCCTACGAGCAGTACTTC. It specifies CASSPVAAYEQYF. V gene TRBV4-1 combines with J gene TRBJ2-7; D remains unclear. The germline V and J ends were trimmed by 4 bases and 2 bases, with 9 bases remaining between them. CDR3 size: 13 residues. Looked up from germline, CDR1 is MGHRA and CDR2 is YSYEKL.

This clonotype was recorded many times. The CDR3 DNA is TGCGCCAGCAGCTTGGGTGACAGCATTTCCTACGAGCAGTACTTC. It codes for CASSLGDSISYEQYF. The chain couples TRBV5-1 to TRBJ2-7, with D possibly being TRBD1 (5 bases). CDR3 length: 15 residues. V lost 0 bases, J lost 1 base, and 11 bases lay in between. Germline CDR1 SGHRS, CDR2 YFSETQ.

This clonotype was picked up many times. The chain carries TRBV9 and TRBJ1-2; TRBD1 might be the D (6 bases). Germline V gives CDR1 SGDLS, CDR2 YYNGEE. V lost 3 bases and J lost 8, with 8 bases in between. This CDR3 is 11 amino acids long. This CDR3 is CASSAGVGYTF. In nucleotides, the CDR3 is TGTGCCAGCAGCGCAGGGGTCGGCTACACCTTC.

The sample holds many counts of this clonotype. The rearrangement links TRBV9 to TRBJ2-3; D is ambiguous. Germline lookup yields CDR1 SGDLS and CDR2 YYNGEE. V lost 2 bases and J lost 2, with 6 bases in between. This CDR3 spans 13 amino acids. CDR3 coding DNA: TGTGCCAGCAGCGTCGGAACCACAGATACGCAGTATTTT. It encodes CASSVGTTDTQYF.

This chain links TRBV11-3 with TRBJ2-2; D is perhaps TRBD1 (5 bases). This CDR3 spans 13 amino acids. V lost 3 bases and J lost 5, with 7 bases in between. Germline assignment: CDR1 SGHNT and CDR2 YENEEA. In DNA form, the CDR3 reads TGTGCCAGCAGCTTGACAGTTACCGGGGAGCTGTTTTTT. Amino acid sequence: CASSLTVTGELFF.

The table lists this clonotype with many counts. This sequence joins TRBV4-1 and TRBJ2-1; TRBD2 agrees at 13 bases. Trimming took 2 bases from V and 2 from J; bases not matched to a gene: 15. The CDR3 runs to 21 residues. Germline-derived CDR1 and CDR2 are MGHRA and YSYEKL. The CDR3 sequence is CASSQLTGTSGAWATYNEQFF. Here the CDR3 DNA reads TGCGCCAGCAGCCAACTGACCGGGACTAGCGGGGCCTGGGCTACCTACAATGAGCAGTTCTTC.

This clonotype was observed many times. This chain connects TRBV2 to TRBJ2-4, with no clear D. There are 14 residues in the CDR3. V lost 5 bases, J lost 8 bases, and 16 bases lay in between. The germline CDR1 and CDR2 sequences are SNHLY and FYNNEI. In nucleotides, the CDR3 is TGTGCCAGCAGTCCAGCATTACCAAAGGACATTCAGTACTTC. It yields the protein CASSPALPKDIQYF.

This clonotype has ten or more counts. V is TRBV19 and J is TRBJ2-3; the D gene is possibly TRBD2 (5 bases). The germline V gene has CDR1 LNHDA and CDR2 SQIVND (reference sequence). V lost 1 base and J 4 bases, leaving 6 bases between the germline ends. The CDR3 has 13 amino acids. CDR3 in DNA: TGTGCCAGTAGTATAGCGAGGGCAGATACGCAGTATTTT. It is translated as CASSIARADTQYF.

At least ten counts were recorded for this clonotype. V usage is TRBV12-3 or TRBV12-4 and J usage is TRBJ2-5, with 13 bases fitting TRBD2. V trimming: 8 bases; J trimming: 2 bases; junction bases outside the gene matches: 2. The CDR3 runs 14 residues. This CDR3 reads CASGTSGKQETQYF. The CDR3 nucleotides read TGTGCCAGCGGGACTAGCGGGAAACAAGAGACCCAGTACTTC.

This clonotype was found many times. The rearrangement uses TRBV7-9 and TRBJ2-1; D remains ambiguous. Looked up from germline, CDR1 is SEHNR and CDR2 is FQNEAQ (reference sequence). CDR3 size: 14 residues. V was shortened by 5 bases and J by 10 bases, with 18 bases between the two germline ends. The CDR3 region is CASSQLPKSREQFF. The CDR3 DNA reads TGTGCCAGCAGCCAGCTTCCAAAGAGTAGGGAGCAGTTCTTC.

This clonotype showed up many times. The chain combines TRBV7-2 with TRBJ2-7; D is perhaps TRBD1 or TRBD2 (5 bases each). The germline CDR1 and CDR2 sequences are SGHTA and FQGNSA. The CDR3 has 16 amino acids. V was shortened by 8 bases and J by 3 bases, with 23 bases between the two germline ends. The chain's CDR3 is CASSLGPRDRYYEQYF. The DNA of the CDR3 is TGTGCCAGCTCGTTGGGACCCCGGGACCGTTACTACGAGCAGTACTTC.

This clonotype appeared many times. V is TRBV4-2 and J is TRBJ1-5, with D possibly TRBD1 on 5 matching bases. Germline lookup yields CDR1 LGHNA and CDR2 YNFKEQ. The V gene lost 0 bases and the J gene lost 4 bases, with 19 bases spanning the gap. The CDR3 runs 18 residues. DNA for the CDR3: TGTGCCAGCAGCCAAGAGAACCCCAGGGCCCTTACGAATCAGCCCCAGCATTTT. It specifies CASSQENPRALTNQPQHF.

Concerning this clonotype itself: With a much larger clone just one base away, this may be a read error. The rearrangement uses TRBV7-2 and TRBJ2-4; possibly TRBD1 or TRBD2 for D (5 bases each). This CDR3 spans 14 amino acids. The germline V and J ends were trimmed by 4 bases and 13 bases, with 20 bases remaining between them. Germline-derived CDR1 and CDR2 are SGHTA and FQGNSA. CDR3 loop: CASSYGAAYNEQYF. The DNA for the CDR3 is TGTGCCAGCAGCTACGGGGCAGCCTACAATGAGCAGTACTTC. Filled out from reference TRBV7-2 and TRBJ2-4, the complete variable domain reads GAGVSQSPSNKVTEKGKDVELRCDPISGHTALYWYRQSLGQGLEFLIYFQGNSAPDKSGLPSDRFSAERTGGSVSTLTIQRTQQEDSAVYLCASSYGAAYNEQYFGAGTRLSVL.

This clonotype was observed at least ten times. The chain carries TRBV6-5 and TRBJ2-4; 14 nucleotides agree with TRBD2. V lost 6 bases to trimming and J lost 7 bases; unmatched junction nucleotides: 5. This CDR3 spans 15 amino acids. CDR1 and CDR2 (germline): MNHEY, SVGAGI. The CDR3 bases are TGTGCCAGCAGAGGACTAGCGGGAGGAAGCAACATTCAGTACTTC. Residues: CASRGLAGGSNIQYF.

This clonotype was counted many times. This chain joins TRBV28 and TRBJ2-4; 7 nucleotides agree with TRBD1. CDR3 length: 15 amino acids. V was clipped by 6 bases and J by 4 bases; unmatched bases: 9. Germline V gene lookup returns CDR1 MDHEN and CDR2 SYDVKM. CDR3 coding DNA: TGTGCCAGCAGCATCGTGGGACAGCAGAAAAACATTCAGTACTTC. Translating it yields CASSIVGQQKNIQYF.

This clonotype was found many times. The chain combines TRBV20-1 with TRBJ2-3; D not resolved. The CDR3 is 11 amino acids. Per the germline V gene, CDR1 is DFQATT and CDR2 is SNEGSKA (reference sequence). Trimming left V 5 bases short and J 3 bases short, with 6 bases between. CDR3 in amino acids: CSAARTDTQYF. The CDR3 DNA is TGCAGTGCTGCCCGAACAGATACGCAGTATTTT.

This clonotype was seen ten or more times. The gene calls are TRBV3-1 and TRBJ2-1; a possible D gene is TRBD1 (5 bases). Trimming pared 5 bases from V and 6 bases from J, leaving 14 bases between. This CDR3 has 14 residues. Germline-derived CDR1 and CDR2 are LGHDT and YNNKEL (reference sequence). The chain's CDR3 is CASSYSPGFNEQFF. In DNA, the CDR3 is TGTGCCAGCAGCTATTCGCCAGGGTTCAATGAGCAGTTCTTC.